A selection of T cell receptor beta chains follows, all from one sample in a study of radiotherapy plus CTLA-4 blockade in lung cancer. Here immunoSEQ multiplex PCR was the method, and the copy in TCRdb shows in-frame clones only, minus some. Of about 43,000 clones listed, roughly 67% were seen once; the top ten hold more than 20%. Sequencing used peripheral blood, obtained from a patient treated with radiotherapy plus ipilimumab. All receptors derive from a human donor with non-small cell lung cancer who had a partial response to radiotherapy plus ipilimumab. Both conserved end residues are part of each CDR3. Each record gives: clone size, J gene, V gene, D gene, CDR3 DNA, CDR3 protein. The D gene is left open where the match is weak. Clone size, where shown, is once, few, many, or a class for clones that have expanded.

clone_size: .
j_call: TRBJ2-2
v_call: TRBV10-3
d_call: .
cdr3_nt: TGTGCCATCAGTGAGTGGGCTACGGACACCGGGGAGCTGTTTTTT
cdr3_aa: CAISEWATDTGELFF

clone_size: .
j_call: TRBJ2-5
v_call: TRBV5-4
d_call: TRBD1
cdr3_nt: TGTGCCAGCACCGACAGGGGTCGGCTCGGGGAGACCCAGTACTTC
cdr3_aa: CASTDRGRLGETQYF

clone_size: once
j_call: TRBJ2-3
v_call: TRBV4-2
d_call: TRBD1
cdr3_nt: TGTGCCAGCAGGGACAGGGGAGGGGCAGATACGCAGTATTTT
cdr3_aa: CASRDRGGADTQYF

clone_size: .
j_call: TRBJ2-1
v_call: TRBV11-2
d_call: .
cdr3_nt: TGTGCCAGCAGCTTAGATACTACGGTCTCCTACAATGAGCAGTTCTTC
cdr3_aa: CASSLDTTVSYNEQFF

clone_size: once
j_call: TRBJ2-1
v_call: TRBV11-3
d_call: TRBD2
cdr3_nt: TGTGCCAGCAGCTTAGGGGTCTGGGGGGGGACCGGCAATGAGCAGTTCTTC
cdr3_aa: CASSLGVWGGTGNEQFF

clone_size: .
j_call: TRBJ2-7
v_call: TRBV9
d_call: .
cdr3_nt: TGTGCCAGCGGGCGTGACACTTACGAGCAGTACTTC
cdr3_aa: CASGRDTYEQYF

clone_size: few
j_call: TRBJ2-7
v_call: TRBV6-1
d_call: TRBD1
cdr3_nt: TGTGCCAGCAGACAGAACCGGGACAGGACTGAGCAGTACTTC
cdr3_aa: CASRQNRDRTEQYF

clone_size: .
j_call: TRBJ2-7
v_call: TRBV7-9
d_call: TRBD1
cdr3_nt: TGTGCCAGCAGCCTAGGGGACAGCACCTACGAGCAGTACTTC
cdr3_aa: CASSLGDSTYEQYF

clone_size: .
j_call: TRBJ2-3
v_call: TRBV28
d_call: .
cdr3_nt: TGTGCCAGCAGTTTTGTAGCGGGCACAGATACGCAGTATTTT
cdr3_aa: CASSFVAGTDTQYF

clone_size: medium-sized
j_call: TRBJ1-2
v_call: TRBV10-3
d_call: TRBD1
cdr3_nt: TGTGCCATCAGTGAAAGACAGGGGGGATTTGGCTACACCTTC
cdr3_aa: CAISERQGGFGYTF

clone_size: .
j_call: TRBJ1-2
v_call: TRBV27
d_call: TRBD1
cdr3_nt: TGTGCCAGCAGCCCAGAGACAGGGGTATCCGGCTACACCTTC
cdr3_aa: CASSPETGVSGYTF

clone_size: .
j_call: TRBJ1-2
v_call: TRBV7-3
d_call: .
cdr3_nt: TGTGCCAGCAGCTCTAAAACTGGACAGTTCTACACCTTC
cdr3_aa: CASSSKTGQFYTF

clone_size: .
j_call: TRBJ2-3
v_call: TRBV4-2
d_call: .
cdr3_nt: TGTGCCAGCAGCCAAGGAGCTAGGGGAAGCACAGATACGCAGTATTTT
cdr3_aa: CASSQGARGSTDTQYF

clone_size: few
j_call: TRBJ2-2
v_call: TRBV6-6
d_call: .
cdr3_nt: TGTGCCAGCAACCCGGGACTTACCACCGGGGAGCTGTTTTTT
cdr3_aa: CASNPGLTTGELFF

clone_size: many
j_call: TRBJ1-2
v_call: TRBV6-4
d_call: .
cdr3_nt: TGTGCCAGCGGCCGGAGCAGTGGCTACACCTTC
cdr3_aa: CASGRSSGYTF

clone_size: .
j_call: TRBJ1-4
v_call: TRBV11-2
d_call: .
cdr3_nt: TGTGCCAGCAGCTCCGGGTTTCGGACGAGGGATGAAAAACTGTTTTTT
cdr3_aa: CASSSGFRTRDEKLFF